This TCR beta chain was obtained from a study of T-cell memory formation after mild COVID-19. Points from the study as a whole: Clones that contracted clustered mainly in CM and EM if CD4+ and in EMRA if CD8+.

MiXCR, run by TCRdb on the 5' RACE reads, gives a single entry per CDR3 protein. The profile shows fewer than 350,000 distinct CDR3 sequences, roughly an eighth of them singletons. Germline V CDR1 and CDR2: LGHDT, YNNKEL (reference sequence). Trimming removed 2 bases from V and 4 bases from J, with 8 bases in between. The CDR3 sequence is 13 residues long. This clonotype has ten or more counts. Its antigen is unknown. The sequenced material came from PBMCs or a T cell subset sorted from them (not recorded which). The TCR was taken from a man younger than 35 who had mild COVID-19 (a few samples of this study predate the infection). Cell type and time point are not known. The J gene is TRBJ1-2, the V gene TRBV3-1, with a weak D call TRBD1 (5 bases). The chain's CDR3 is CASSQQGGYGYTF. The CDR3 DNA reads TGTGCCAGCAGCCAACAGGGAGGCTATGGCTACACCTTC. Complete variable domain (other parts from reference TRBV3-1 and TRBJ1-2): DTAVSQTPKYLVTQMGNDKSIKCEQNLGHDTMYWYKQDSKKFLKIMFSYNNKELIINETVPNRFSPKSPDKAHLNLHINSLELGDSAVYFCASSQQGGYGYTFGSGTRLTVV.